Given below is one T cell receptor beta chain in context. Study processing details: It was from reference gene primer amplification that nucleated cell counts were estimated. The table came from immunoSEQ multiplex PCR; TCRdb's copy has only in-frame clones and leaves some out. V, J and clone size are those of that table, while D and trimming were read from the DNA. The table has over 150,000 clones, roughly 87% seen once. This specimen belongs to a study of blood T cell repertoires in COVID-19. On the study more broadly: Sources were T cells, B-cell-depleted T cells, or PBMCs; the material itself was cDNA or gDNA.

The study recruited people aged about 18 to 89 years across approximately 24 US areas. Participants reported their clinical history, and cohort assignment relied on those reports. Trimming took off 6 bases at V and 0 bases at J, with 12 bases between the two ends. Germline V gene sequence: CDR1 LNHNV, CDR2 YYDKDF (reference sequence). CDR3 length: 15 amino acids. This receptor was identified in a woman aged 30 to 39 who had recovered from COVID-19. The V call is TRBV15, the J call TRBJ1-3; no firm D call. The sample consisted of PBMCs or T cells enriched from blood (not recorded which). Here the CDR3 DNA reads TGTGCCACCAGGAGGCCCGGGAACTCTGGAAACACCATATATTTT. Encoded protein: CATRRPGNSGNTIYF.